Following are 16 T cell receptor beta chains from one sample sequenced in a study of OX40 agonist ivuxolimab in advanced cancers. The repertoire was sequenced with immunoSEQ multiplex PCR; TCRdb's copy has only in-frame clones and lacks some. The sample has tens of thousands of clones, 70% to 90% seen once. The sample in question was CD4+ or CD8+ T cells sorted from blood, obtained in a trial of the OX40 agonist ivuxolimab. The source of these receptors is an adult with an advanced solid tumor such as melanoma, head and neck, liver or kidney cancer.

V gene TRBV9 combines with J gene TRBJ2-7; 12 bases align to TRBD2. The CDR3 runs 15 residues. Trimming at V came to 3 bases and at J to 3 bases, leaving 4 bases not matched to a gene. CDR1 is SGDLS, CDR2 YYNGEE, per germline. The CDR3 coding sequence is TGTGCCAGCAGCGCCGGGACTAGCGGGTTCTACGAGCAGTACTTC. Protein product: CASSAGTSGFYEQYF.

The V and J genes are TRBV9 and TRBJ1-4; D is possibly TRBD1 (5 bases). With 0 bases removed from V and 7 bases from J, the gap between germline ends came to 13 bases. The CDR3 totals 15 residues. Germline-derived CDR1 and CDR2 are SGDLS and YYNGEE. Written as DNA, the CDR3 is TGTGCCAGCAGCGTAGAAGTCCAGGGTACTGAAAAACTGTTTTTT. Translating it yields CASSVEVQGTEKLFF.

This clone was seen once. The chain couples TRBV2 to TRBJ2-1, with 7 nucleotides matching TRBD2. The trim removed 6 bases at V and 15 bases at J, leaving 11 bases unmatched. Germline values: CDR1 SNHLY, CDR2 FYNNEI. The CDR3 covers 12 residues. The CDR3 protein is CASSPRGGSRFF. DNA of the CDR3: TGTGCCAGCAGCCCTAGGGGCGGGAGTCGGTTCTTC.

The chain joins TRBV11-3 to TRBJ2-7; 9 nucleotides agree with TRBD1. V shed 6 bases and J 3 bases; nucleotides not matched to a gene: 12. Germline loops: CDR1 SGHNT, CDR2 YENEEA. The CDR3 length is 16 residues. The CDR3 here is CASRHGAGTGFYEQYF. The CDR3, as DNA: TGTGCCAGCAGACATGGGGCCGGGACAGGGTTCTACGAGCAGTACTTC.

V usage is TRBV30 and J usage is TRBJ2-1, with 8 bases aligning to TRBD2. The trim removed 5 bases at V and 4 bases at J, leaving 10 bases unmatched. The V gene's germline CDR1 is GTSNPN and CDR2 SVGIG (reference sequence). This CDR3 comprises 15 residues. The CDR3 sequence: CAWGSGLAAYNEQFF. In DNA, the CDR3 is TGTGCCTGGGGTTCTGGACTAGCAGCATACAATGAGCAGTTCTTC. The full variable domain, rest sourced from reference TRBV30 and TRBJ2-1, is SQTIHQWPATLVQPVGSPLSLECTVEGTSNPNLYWYRQAAGRGLQLLFYSVGIGQISSEVPQNLSASRPQDRQFILSSKKLLLSDSGFYLCAWGSGLAAYNEQFFGPGTRLTVL.

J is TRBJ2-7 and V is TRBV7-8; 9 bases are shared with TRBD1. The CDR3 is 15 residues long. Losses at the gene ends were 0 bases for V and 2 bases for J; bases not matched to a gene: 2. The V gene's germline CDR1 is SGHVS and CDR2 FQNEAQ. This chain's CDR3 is CASSLADRGTYEQYF. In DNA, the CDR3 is TGTGCCAGCAGCTTAGCGGACAGGGGCACCTACGAGCAGTACTTC.

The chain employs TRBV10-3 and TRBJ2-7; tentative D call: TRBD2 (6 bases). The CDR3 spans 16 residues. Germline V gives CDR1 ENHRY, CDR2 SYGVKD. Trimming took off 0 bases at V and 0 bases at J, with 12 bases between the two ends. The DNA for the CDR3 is TGTGCCATCAGTGAGTCGGAGGGTGCGGGCTCCTACGAGCAGTACTTC. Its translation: CAISESEGAGSYEQYF.

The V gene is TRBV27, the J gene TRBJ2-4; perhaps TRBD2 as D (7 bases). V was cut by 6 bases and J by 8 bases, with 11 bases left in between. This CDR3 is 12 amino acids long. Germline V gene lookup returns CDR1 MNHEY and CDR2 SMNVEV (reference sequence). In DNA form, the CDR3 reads TGTGCCAGCAGCGAGGGGGGGGACATTCAGTACTTC. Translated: CASSEGGDIQYF.

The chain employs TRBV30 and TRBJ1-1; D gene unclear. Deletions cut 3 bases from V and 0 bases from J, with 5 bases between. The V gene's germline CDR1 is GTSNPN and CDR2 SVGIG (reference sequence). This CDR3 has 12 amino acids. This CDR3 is CAWRHMNTEAFF. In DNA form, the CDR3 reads TGTGCCTGGAGACACATGAACACTGAAGCTTTCTTT.

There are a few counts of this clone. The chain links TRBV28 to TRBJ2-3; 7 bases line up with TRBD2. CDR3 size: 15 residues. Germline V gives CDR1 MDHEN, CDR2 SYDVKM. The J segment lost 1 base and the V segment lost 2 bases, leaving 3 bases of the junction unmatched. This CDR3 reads CASSLGGVGTDTQYF. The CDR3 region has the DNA TGTGCCAGCAGTTTAGGGGGGGTTGGCACAGATACGCAGTATTTT. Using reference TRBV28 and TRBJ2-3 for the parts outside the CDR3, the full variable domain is DVKVTQSSRYLVKRTGEKVFLECVQDMDHENMFWYRQDPGLGLRLIYFSYDVKMKEKGDIPEGYSVSREKKERFSLILESASTNQTSMYLCASSLGGVGTDTQYFGPGTRLTVL.

CDR3: CASPPAGSSYEQYF. The CDR3 bases are TGTGCCAGCCCCCCCGCGGGGTCCTCCTACGAGCAGTACTTC. V gene TRBV6-4 combines with J gene TRBJ2-7; possible D gene TRBD2, 6 bases. Trimming cost V 8 bases and J 0 bases, with 14 bases left between them. This CDR3 has 14 amino acids. Germline-derived CDR1 and CDR2 are MRHNA and SNTAGT.

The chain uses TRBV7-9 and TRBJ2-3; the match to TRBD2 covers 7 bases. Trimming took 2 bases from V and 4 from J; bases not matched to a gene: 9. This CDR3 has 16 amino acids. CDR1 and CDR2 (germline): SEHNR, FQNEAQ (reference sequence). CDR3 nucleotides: TGTGCCAGCAGCTTAAGGGCCGGGAGGTTGGCAGATACGCAGTATTTT. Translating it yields CASSLRAGRLADTQYF.

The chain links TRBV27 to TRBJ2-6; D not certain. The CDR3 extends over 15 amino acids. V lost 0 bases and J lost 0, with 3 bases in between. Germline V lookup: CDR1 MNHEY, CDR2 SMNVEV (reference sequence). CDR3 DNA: TGTGCCAGCAGTTTATCGGTCTCTGGGGCCAACGTCCTGACTTTC. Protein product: CASSLSVSGANVLTF. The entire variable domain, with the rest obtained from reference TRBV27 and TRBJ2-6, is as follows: EAQVTQNPRYLITVTGKKLTVTCSQNMNHEYMSWYRQDPGLGLRQIYYSMNVEVTDKGDVPEGYKVSRKEKRNFPLILESPSPNQTSLYFCASSLSVSGANVLTFGAGSRLTVL.

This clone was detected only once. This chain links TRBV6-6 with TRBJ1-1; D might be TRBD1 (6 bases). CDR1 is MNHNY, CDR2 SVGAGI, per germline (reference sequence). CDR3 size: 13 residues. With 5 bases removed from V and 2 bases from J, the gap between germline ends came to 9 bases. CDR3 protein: CASSRQDNTEAFF. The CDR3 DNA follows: TGTGCCAGCAGTAGACAGGATAACACTGAAGCTTTCTTT.

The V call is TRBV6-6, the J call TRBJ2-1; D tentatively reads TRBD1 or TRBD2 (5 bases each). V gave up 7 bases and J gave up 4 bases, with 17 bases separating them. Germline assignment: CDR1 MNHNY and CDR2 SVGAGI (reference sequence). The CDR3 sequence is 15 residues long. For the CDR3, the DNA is TGTGCCAGCAAGCGGAGTCAGGGCGATTACAATGAGCAGTTCTTC. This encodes CASKRSQGDYNEQFF.

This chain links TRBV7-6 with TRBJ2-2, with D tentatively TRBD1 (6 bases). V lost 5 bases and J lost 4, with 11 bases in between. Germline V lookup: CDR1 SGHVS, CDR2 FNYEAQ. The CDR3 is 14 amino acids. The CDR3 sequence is CASSQTGFTGELFF. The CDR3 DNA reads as TGTGCCAGCAGCCAGACAGGATTCACCGGGGAGCTGTTTTTT. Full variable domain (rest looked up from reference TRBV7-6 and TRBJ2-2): GAGVSQSPRYKVTKRGQDVALRCDPISGHVSLYWYRQALGQGPEFLTYFNYEAQQDKSGLPNDRFSAERPEGSISTLTIQRTEQRDSAMYRCASSQTGFTGELFFGEGSRLTVL.